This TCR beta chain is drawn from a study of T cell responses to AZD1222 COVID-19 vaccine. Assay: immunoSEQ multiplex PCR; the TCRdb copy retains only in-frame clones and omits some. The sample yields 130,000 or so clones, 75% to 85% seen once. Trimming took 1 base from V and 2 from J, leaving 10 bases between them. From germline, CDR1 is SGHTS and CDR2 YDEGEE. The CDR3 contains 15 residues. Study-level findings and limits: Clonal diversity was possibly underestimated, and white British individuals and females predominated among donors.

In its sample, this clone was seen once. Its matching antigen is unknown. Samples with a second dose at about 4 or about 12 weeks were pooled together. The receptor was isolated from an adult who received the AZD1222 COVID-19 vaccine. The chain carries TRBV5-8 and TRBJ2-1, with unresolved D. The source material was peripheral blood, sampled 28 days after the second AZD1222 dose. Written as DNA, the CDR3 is TGTGCCAGCAGCTTGTTCGCGTCCCCCTACAATGAGCAGTTCTTC. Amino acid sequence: CASSLFASPYNEQFF.